This T cell receptor beta chain was identified in a study of response to subunit inactivated influenza vaccine. Trimming cost V 4 bases and J 2 bases, with 10 bases left between them. The V gene's germline CDR1 is GTSNPN and CDR2 SVGIG (reference sequence). The CDR3 runs 13 residues. Only a few counts were recorded for this clonotype. Each CDR3 protein is one row after TCRdb ran MiXCR on the RT-PCR reads. Here the sample spans 600,000 to 850,000 distinct CDR3 sequences, about 15% being singletons. The source material was PBMCs from blood, sampled around 14 days before vaccination. The chain uses TRBV30 and TRBJ2-3; D gene unclear. The source of this sequence is a man aged 45-60 years who received an inactivated influenza vaccine. The CDR3 region has the DNA TGTGCCTGGACTCGGCTATTCACAGATACGCAGTATTTT. Its protein is CAWTRLFTDTQYF.